The 8 T cell receptor beta chains below come from one sample, sequenced in a study of cytomegalovirus exposure and HLA in healthy donors. A multiplex PCR was run with 60 Vbeta primers and 13 Jbeta primers. Profiling relied on immunoSEQ multiplex PCR, and the TCRdb table lists in-frame clones only, not all of them. The sample carries fewer than 90,000 clones, roughly 80% recorded once. Sequencing was carried out using PBMCs. These receptors originate from a woman aged 40 to 55 in good health and CMV-seropositive.

J is TRBJ1-1 and V is TRBV11-2; a possible D gene is TRBD1 (6 bases). The germline gives CDR1 SGHAT, CDR2 FQNNGV. Between the trimmed V and J ends, which lost 8 bases and 1 base, there was a span of 20 bases. This CDR3 spans 16 amino acids. CDR3 amino acids: CASSRRGGSGNTEAFF. The CDR3 DNA sequence: TGTGCCAGCTCTAGGAGGGGGGGGTCTGGGAACACTGAAGCTTTCTTT.

Of note for this clone: This specimen includes other DNA sequences encoding the same CDR3. The J gene is TRBJ1-4, the V gene TRBV5-6; TRBD1 matches at 8 bases. Per the germline V gene, CDR1 is SGHDT and CDR2 is YYEEEE. With V trimmed by 5 bases and J by 2 bases, 8 bases remained unmatched. The CDR3 is 16 amino acids. The CDR3 nucleotides are TGTGCCAGCAGATCTACAGGGGGGGGGACTAATGAAAAACTGTTTTTT. Its translation: CASRSTGGGTNEKLFF.

The J gene is TRBJ2-7, the V gene TRBV6-5, with D possibly TRBD1 on 6 matching bases. The V gene's germline CDR1 is MNHEY and CDR2 SVGAGI. This CDR3 comprises 14 residues. V dropped 6 bases and J dropped 2 bases, with 14 bases sitting between them. CDR3 amino acids: CASSPGWGPYEQYF. DNA of the CDR3: TGTGCCAGCAGCCCCGGGTGGGGGCCCTACGAGCAGTACTTC.

The gene calls are TRBV6-6 and TRBJ1-2, with a possible D match to TRBD1 (6 bases). This CDR3 has 15 residues. Deletions cut 8 bases from V and 6 bases from J, with 22 bases between. The germline CDR1 and CDR2 sequences are MNHNY and SVGAGI (reference sequence). CDR3 region: CASRPGGRRENGYTF. DNA for the CDR3: TGTGCCAGCCGACCGGGGGGGCGCCGGGAAAATGGCTACACCTTC.

V usage is TRBV15 and J usage is TRBJ1-6, with D uncertain. Germline values: CDR1 LNHNV, CDR2 YYDKDF (reference sequence). V lost 1 base and J lost 9, with 10 bases in between. The CDR3 contains 14 residues. The CDR3 nucleotides are TGTGCCACCAGCAGAGCGGGGATCGGTTCACCCCTCCACTTT. Protein: CATSRAGIGSPLHF.

This chain uses TRBV20-1 with TRBJ1-2; unclear D gene. This CDR3 region has 11 residues. Trimming cost V 6 bases and J 4 bases, with 9 bases left between them. Germline CDR1 DFQATT, CDR2 SNEGSKA (reference sequence). CDR3 DNA: TGCAGTGCAATCGGGAGCTATGGCTACACCTTC. It yields the protein CSAIGSYGYTF.

V is TRBV9 and J is TRBJ2-7, with D possibly TRBD2 on 6 matching bases. Germline lookup yields CDR1 SGDLS and CDR2 YYNGEE. V was shortened by 0 bases and J by 2 bases, with 12 bases between the two germline ends. The CDR3 runs 15 residues. As DNA, the CDR3 is TGTGCCAGCAGCGTAGCTAGCGAAACTCCCTACGAGCAGTACTTC. Residues: CASSVASETPYEQYF.

The rearrangement joins TRBV14 to TRBJ2-3, with 14 bases matching TRBD2. The V segment lost 4 bases and the J segment 2 bases; nucleotides outside the gene matches: 8. CDR3 length: 18 amino acids. CDR1 and CDR2 (germline): SGHDN, FVKESK. CDR3 in DNA: TGTGCCAGCAGCCTAGGCTTGACTAGCGGGGGGGCCACAGATACGCAGTATTTT. Its translation is CASSLGLTSGGATDTQYF.